The rows below give T cell receptor beta chains drawn from one sample of a study of T-cell memory formation after mild COVID-19. TCRdb fed the 5' RACE reads into MiXCR, producing one record per CDR3 protein. The sample records hundreds of thousands of distinct CDR3 sequences, 16% being singletons. The sequenced sample was PBMCs or a T cell subset sorted from them (not recorded which). Receptors were obtained from a man aged 18-30 years who had mild COVID-19 (a few samples of this study predate the infection). Cell type and time point are not known. CDR3s include the opening cysteine and the closing phenylalanine or tryptophan. The D gene is left open where the match is weak. Clone size is not always given. Where it is, it says once, few, many or a class for expanded clones.

TRBJ2-7 TRBD1 few TRBV6-2/TRBV6-3 TGTGCCAGCAGCGAACCTGACAGGGTCGACTACGAGCAGTACTTC CASSEPDRVDYEQYF
TRBJ2-7 NA few TRBV5-4 TGTGCCAGCAGCTTCAGTCGGGGGCGGTCCTACGAGCAGTACTTC CASSFSRGRSYEQYF
TRBJ2-2 NA few TRBV9 TGTGCCAGCAGCTTCAGCCACGCGAACACCGGGGAGCTGTTTTTT CASSFSHANTGELFF
TRBJ2-1 TRBD1 NA TRBV5-1 TGCGCCAGCAGCTTGCGGACAGGGAACAATGAGCAGTTCTTC CASSLRTGNNEQFF
TRBJ2-2 NA NA TRBV20-1 TGCAGTGCTAGAGAGCGCGGCCTAAAGGGGGACACCGGGGAGCTGTTTTTT CSARERGLKGDTGELFF
TRBJ2-5 NA few TRBV6-6 TGTGCCAGCACCCACACCCCCGGACAAGAGACCCAGTACTTC CASTHTPGQETQYF
TRBJ2-6 NA NA TRBV6-6 TGTGCCAGCACCCCGGACGGCAGCTCTGGGGCCAACGTCCTGACTTTC CASTPDGSSGANVLTF
TRBJ1-2 NA NA TRBV6-6 TGTGCCAGCAGTTCGAGGACCGCGGGTAACGGCTACACCTTC CASSSRTAGNGYTF
TRBJ2-1 TRBD1 few TRBV7-9 TGTGCCAGCAGCCTGGGACAGGGGTTCGATGAGCAGTTCTTC CASSLGQGFDEQFF
TRBJ2-4 TRBD1 few TRBV20-1 TGCAGTGCCCCCGGGACAGGGGCGAACATTCAGTACTTC CSAPGTGANIQYF
TRBJ1-5 TRBD1 NA TRBV4-1 TGCGCCAGCAGCACGCAGGGGGGGCCAGGGAACGAGGCGAGTCAGCCCCAGCATTTT CASSTQGGPGNEASQPQHF
TRBJ2-7 NA NA TRBV10-3 TGTGCCATCAGTGGGGCCTACGAGCAGTACTTC CAISGAYEQYF
TRBJ2-1 TRBD1 many TRBV11-1 TGTGCCAGCAGCCGGGACAGTTACAATGAGCAGTTCTTC CASSRDSYNEQFF
TRBJ2-4 TRBD2 few TRBV12-3/TRBV12-4 TGTGCCAGCAGCCCCTCGTCGGCTAGCGGGGGGGAAGGGATAATCAACATTCAGTACTTC CASSPSSASGGEGIINIQYF
TRBJ1-2 NA NA TRBV28 TGTGCCAGCAGTGGGGACGTTTATGGCTACACCTTC CASSGDVYGYTF
TRBJ1-2 TRBD1 few TRBV5-1 TGCGCCAGCAGGCCGCAGGGGGCAACCTATGGCTACACCTTC CASRPQGATYGYTF
TRBJ1-2 NA few TRBV5-1 TGCGCCAGCAGCGTCAGGGGTCCCGAGCCCTATGGCTACACCTTC CASSVRGPEPYGYTF
TRBJ1-5 TRBD1 NA TRBV7-2 TGTGCCAGCAGCCGCAGAGGAACAGGGGACAGCAATCAGCCCCAGCATTTT CASSRRGTGDSNQPQHF
TRBJ1-2 TRBD1 few TRBV7-2 TGTGCCAGCAGCTCCACCGGGACAGAACATCACTATGGCTACACCTTC CASSSTGTEHHYGYTF
TRBJ1-1 NA few TRBV4-3 TGCGCCAGCAGCCAAAATTCCGTGTTCACTGAAGCTTTCTTT CASSQNSVFTEAFF
TRBJ1-1 NA NA TRBV19 TGTGCCAGTAGTATCCGGAATAGGGGGGCAGCTTTCTTT CASSIRNRGAAFF
TRBJ2-5 NA few TRBV9 TGTGCCAGCAGCGTATGGAGCTCAGAGCGCCCCCAGTACTTC CASSVWSSERPQYF
TRBJ1-1 NA NA TRBV30 TGTGCCTGGAGCGCGCGTCATGGGGGGGGTGCGGCTTTCTTT CAWSARHGGGAAFF
TRBJ2-3 NA few TRBV6-2/TRBV6-3 TGTGCCAGCAAAGATCCAGTGCTCACAGATACGCAGTATTTT CASKDPVLTDTQYF
TRBJ2-7 TRBD1 few TRBV6-2/TRBV6-3 TGTGCCAGCAGTTACGGGACAGACTACGAGCAGTACTTC CASSYGTDYEQYF
TRBJ2-7 TRBD1 few TRBV5-6 TGTGCCAGCAGTGGCCCGGTGACAGGGGGCTACGAGCAGTACTTC CASSGPVTGGYEQYF
TRBJ2-6 NA NA TRBV7-8 TGTGCCAGCAGCTTAGTAGGGCTGAACTCTGGGGCCAACGTCCTGACTTTC CASSLVGLNSGANVLTF
TRBJ1-1 NA NA TRBV12-3/TRBV12-4 TGTGCCAGCAGTTATCAGGTCACTGAAGCTTTCTTT CASSYQVTEAFF
TRBJ2-7 NA NA TRBV5-1 TGCGCCAGCAGCTTGGCCGTGGGGGGCGCCTCCTACGAGCAGTACTTC CASSLAVGGASYEQYF
TRBJ1-2 NA few TRBV12-3/TRBV12-4 TGTGCCAGCAGCTACCGGGGGGCCTCGGAAGGCTACACCTTC CASSYRGASEGYTF
TRBJ2-3 NA few TRBV24-1 TGTGCCACCAGTGATCCAGGGGAGGAAGGCACAGATACGCAGTATTTT CATSDPGEEGTDTQYF
TRBJ1-3 TRBD1 few TRBV7-2 TGTGCCAGCAGCTCGACCGGGACAGGGCTCACCATATATTTT CASSSTGTGLTIYF
TRBJ1-4 NA NA TRBV7-9 TGTGCCAGCGCCACTGGCGAAAAACTGTTTTTT CASATGEKLFF
TRBJ2-5 NA NA TRBV19 TGTGCCAGTAGGCACGGACCCGCGGAGACCCAGTACTTC CASRHGPAETQYF
TRBJ2-1 TRBD2 few TRBV7-3 TGTGCCAGCAGCTTAACCTACGGGGGGGACGCCTACAATGAGCAGTTCTTC CASSLTYGGDAYNEQFF